The 30 T cell receptor beta chains listed next were all sequenced from one sample in a study of shared T cell receptors in the human thymus. Sequenced by immunoSEQ multiplex PCR; TCRdb stores in-frame clones only, minus some. The sample shows 700,000 or so clones, roughly 85% of them seen only once. This sample also appeared in a second study, on human thymus T cells.

Material: thymocytes. Receptors were obtained from a girl in the first two years of life with a congenital heart defect.

The rearrangement joins TRBV4-3 to TRBJ1-1; TRBD1 is a possible D gene (5 bases). This CDR3 has 17 residues. Germline CDR1 LGHNA, CDR2 YSLEER. V was trimmed by 0 bases and J by 3 bases, leaving 17 bases between them. CDR3 region: CASSQDQPGGVHTEAFF. The CDR3 coding sequence is TGCGCCAGCAGCCAAGACCAACCCGGGGGGGTCCACACTGAAGCTTTCTTT.

The gene calls are TRBV2 and TRBJ2-2; TRBD2 matches 9 bases. Trimming at V came to 6 bases and at J to 5 bases, leaving 10 bases not matched to a gene. CDR3 length equals 16 residues. In germline, CDR1 is SNHLY, CDR2 FYNNEI. CDR3 bases: TGTGCCAGCAGCCCCCCCGGCGGGGGGGCAACCGGGGAGCTGTTTTTT. It translates to CASSPPGGGATGELFF.

The chain is built from TRBV27 and TRBJ2-1; a weak D match, TRBD1 (5 bases). The CDR3 has 18 amino acids. CDR1 is MNHEY and CDR2 is SMNVEV in the germline V gene (reference sequence). The ends were cut back, 2 bases at V and 4 bases at J, with 21 bases in the middle. This CDR3 is CASSLRGLESVGYNEQFF. The CDR3 region has the DNA TGTGCCAGCAGTTTAAGGGGTCTCGAGTCGGTGGGATACAATGAGCAGTTCTTC.

The genes are TRBV19 and TRBJ2-5; TRBD2 aligns across 12 bases. Germline CDR1 reads LNHDA; CDR2 reads SQIVND (reference sequence). CDR3 length: 17 residues. V lost 8 bases, J lost 3 bases, and 13 bases stayed unmatched. In DNA form, the CDR3 reads TGTGCCAGTTGTCTAGCGGGGGGGTTCCGACCTAAAGAGACCCAGTACTTC. Protein sequence: CASCLAGGFRPKETQYF.

The chain joins TRBV4-1 to TRBJ2-7, with D tentatively TRBD1 (5 bases). This CDR3 region has 15 residues. V shed 0 bases and J shed 5 bases, with 14 bases lying between them. The germline gives CDR1 MGHRA, CDR2 YSYEKL. This chain's CDR3 is CASSQDGYRIHEQYF. CDR3 DNA: TGCGCCAGCAGCCAAGATGGATACAGGATCCACGAGCAGTACTTC.

DNA of the CDR3: TGTGCCAGTAGTATCGGGACAGGGAGTACCCAGCATTTT. Encoded protein: CASSIGTGSTQHF. The chain recombines TRBV19 with TRBJ1-5; TRBD1 aligns across 9 bases. Unmatched junction bases numbered 5, after V lost 3 bases and J lost 11 bases. This CDR3 is built from 13 residues. The germline V gene encodes CDR1 LNHDA and CDR2 SQIVND (reference sequence).

The V call is TRBV19, the J call TRBJ1-2; D might be TRBD1 (6 bases). Trimming pared 3 bases from V and 5 bases from J, leaving 13 bases between. CDR1 is LNHDA, CDR2 SQIVND, per germline (reference sequence). This CDR3 has 14 residues. CDR3: CASSILRQGYGYTF. The CDR3 DNA reads as TGTGCCAGTAGTATCCTCCGGCAGGGGTATGGCTACACCTTC.

The genes are TRBV6-1 and TRBJ2-4, with 12 bases aligning to TRBD2. Germline V CDR1 and CDR2: MNHNS, SASEGT. The CDR3 has 18 residues. After removal of 4 bases from V and 0 bases from J, the junction contained 7 bases not matched to a gene. The DNA for the CDR3 is TGTGCCAGCAGTGTGAGGACTAGCGGGGTGCTAGCCAAAAACATTCAGTACTTC. Protein: CASSVRTSGVLAKNIQYF.

A single count supports this clone. J is TRBJ1-1 and V is TRBV19, with D maybe TRBD1 (5 bases). Trimming removed 7 bases at V and 5 bases at J, with 11 bases between. The CDR3 contains 12 residues. Per germline, CDR1 LNHDA and CDR2 SQIVND (reference sequence). The CDR3 nucleotides read TGTGCCAGTACTCAGGGTATAACTGAAGCTTTCTTT. It translates to CASTQGITEAFF. Looking up the rest from reference TRBV19 and TRBJ1-1 gives the full variable domain: DGGITQSPKYLFRKEGQNVTLSCEQNLNHDAMYWYRQDPGQGLRLIYYSQIVNDFQKGDIAEGYSVSREKKESFPLTVTSAQKNPTAFYLCASTQGITEAFFGQGTRLTVV.

This clone was picked up a small number of times. The identical CDR3 is also encoded by other nucleotide sequences in the sample. J is TRBJ1-1 and V is TRBV5-1; no clear D gene. Trimming stripped 0 bases from V and 0 bases from J, with 3 bases between. Germline lookup yields CDR1 SGHRS and CDR2 YFSETQ. The CDR3 has 13 residues. The CDR3 here is CASSLAVNTEAFF. As DNA, the CDR3 is TGCGCCAGCAGCTTGGCGGTGAACACTGAAGCTTTCTTT. The entire variable domain, with the rest obtained from reference TRBV5-1 and TRBJ1-1, is as follows: KAGVTQTPRYLIKTRGQQVTLSCSPISGHRSVSWYQQTPGQGLQFLFEYFSETQRNKGNFPGRFSGRQFSNSRSEMNVSTLELGDSALYLCASSLAVNTEAFFGQGTRLTVV.

This clone was seen a handful of times. CDR3 sequence: CASSLVLALLEETQYF. The CDR3, as DNA: TGTGCCAGCAGCTTAGTTCTAGCGTTACTCGAAGAGACCCAGTACTTC. The J gene is TRBJ2-5, the V gene TRBV7-9; possibly TRBD2 for D (6 bases). This CDR3 has 16 amino acids. Trimming removed 1 base at V and 3 bases at J, with 15 bases between. Germline loops: CDR1 SEHNR, CDR2 FQNEAQ (reference sequence).

The chain couples TRBV4-1 to TRBJ2-7; 8 bases map to TRBD1. CDR1 is MGHRA, CDR2 YSYEKL, per germline. With 4 bases clipped from V and 3 bases from J, the junction kept 2 bases outside the gene matches. The CDR3 extends over 13 amino acids. CDR3: CASSLDRGYEQYF. The CDR3 coding sequence is TGCGCCAGCAGCCTTGACAGGGGCTACGAGCAGTACTTC.

The chain couples TRBV27 to TRBJ1-2, with 10 nucleotides matching TRBD1. This CDR3 has 15 residues. The J segment lost 4 bases and the V segment lost 5 bases, leaving 7 bases of the junction unmatched. Germline CDR1 reads MNHEY; CDR2 reads SMNVEV (reference sequence). CDR3 in DNA: TGTGCCAGCAGTCCGCGGACAGGGGGTGCCTATGGCTACACCTTC. Encoded protein: CASSPRTGGAYGYTF.

The V and J genes are TRBV6-8 and TRBJ1-6; the D gene is possibly TRBD1 (5 bases). Germline loops: CDR1 MNHGY, CDR2 SAAAGT. CDR3 length equals 19 residues. Between the trimmed V and J ends, which lost 4 bases and 1 base, there was a span of 20 bases. CDR3 loop: CASSSPGGTNSSYNSPLHF. The CDR3 region has the DNA TGTGCCAGCAGTTCCCCCGGGGGGACTAACTCATCCTATAATTCACCCCTCCACTTT.

This chain joins TRBV9 and TRBJ2-7, with D possibly being TRBD1 (5 bases). The CDR3 has 13 residues. Germline CDR1 reads SGDLS; CDR2 reads YYNGEE. The V end lost 4 bases, the J end lost 5 bases, and 13 bases lay between the germline ends. CDR3 sequence reads: CASSPGHLDEQYF. CDR3 coding DNA: TGTGCCAGCAGCCCTGGACATCTTGACGAGCAGTACTTC.

This clone appeared a few times. This chain uses TRBV15 with TRBJ1-4, with TRBD1 matching 8 bases. The germline V gene has CDR1 LNHNV and CDR2 YYDKDF (reference sequence). V shed 0 bases, J shed 2 bases, and the junction held 11 bases outside the gene matches. This CDR3 comprises 19 residues. In DNA form, the CDR3 reads TGTGCCACCAGCAGAGACCTCTTGACAGGGGATCAGACTAATGAAAAACTGTTTTTT. This codes for CATSRDLLTGDQTNEKLFF.

The chain couples TRBV7-2 to TRBJ1-6; D call uncertain. Trimming took 1 base from V and 10 from J, leaving 17 bases between them. The CDR3 extends over 16 amino acids. From germline, CDR1 is SGHTA and CDR2 FQGNSA. The CDR3 bases are TGTGCCAGCAGCTTAGGGTTTTCCGGGGTGTCGTCACCCCTCCACTTT. Translating gives CASSLGFSGVSSPLHF.

V gene TRBV29-1 combines with J gene TRBJ1-1; 8 nucleotides align to TRBD1. The CDR3 runs to 12 residues. The V gene end was trimmed by 7 bases and the J gene end by 10 bases; junction bases not matched to a gene: 11. Germline V CDR1 and CDR2: SQVTM, ANQGSEA. The CDR3 loop is CSASGQGDGAFF. CDR3 nucleotides: TGCAGCGCTTCCGGACAGGGCGATGGAGCTTTCTTT.

This clone was detected only a few times. The chain employs TRBV30 and TRBJ1-2, with 11 bases lining up with TRBD1. Per germline, CDR1 GTSNPN and CDR2 SVGIG (reference sequence). The CDR3 length is 15 residues. Trimming at V came to 3 bases and at J to 6 bases, leaving 9 bases not matched to a gene. The CDR3 DNA follows: TGTGCCTGGAGGGTACCGGACAGGGGGCTAGATGGCTACACCTTC. Amino acid sequence: CAWRVPDRGLDGYTF.

This chain uses TRBV6-6 with TRBJ1-2, with D possibly being TRBD1 (6 bases). Trimming left V 7 bases short and J 0 bases short, with 15 bases between. Germline CDR1 MNHNY, CDR2 SVGAGI (reference sequence). The CDR3 totals 15 residues. CDR3 DNA sequence: TGTGCCAGCATTCTAGGGACACCAGCTAACTATGGCTACACCTTC. This codes for CASILGTPANYGYTF.

The chain employs TRBV6-1 and TRBJ2-7; 7 bases agree with TRBD2. The CDR3 contains 17 residues. V was pared by 3 bases and J by 3 bases, with 14 bases of the junction left unmatched. Germline CDR1 reads MNHNS; CDR2 reads SASEGT. CDR3 nucleotides: TGTGCCAGCAGTGATCCCTCGGGGAGGGGATCGAACTACGAGCAGTACTTC. Amino acids: CASSDPSGRGSNYEQYF.

The rearrangement joins TRBV4-1 to TRBJ1-6; D perhaps matches TRBD1 (6 bases). Germline assignment: CDR1 MGHRA and CDR2 YSYEKL. This CDR3 has 14 residues. Between the trimmed V and J ends, which lost 5 bases and 10 bases, there was a span of 15 bases. The CDR3 protein is CASSVDSRRSPLHF. CDR3 sequence (DNA): TGCGCCAGCAGCGTGGACAGCCGTCGCTCACCCCTCCACTTT.

This clone was seen just once. This sample also contains other DNA sequences that code for the same CDR3. The DNA for the CDR3 is TGCGCCAGCAGCTTAGGGGTGGGTCCCTATAATTCACCCCTCCACTTT. Protein: CASSLGVGPYNSPLHF. The chain joins TRBV5-1 to TRBJ1-6; tentative D call: TRBD1 (5 bases). This CDR3 comprises 16 residues. The V gene lost 2 bases and the J gene lost 2 bases, with 11 bases spanning the gap. The V gene's germline CDR1 is SGHRS and CDR2 YFSETQ.

The CDR3 loop reads CASSLDPAGMSSYEQYF. In DNA, the CDR3 is TGTGCCAGCAGCTTAGATCCAGCGGGGATGAGCTCCTACGAGCAGTACTTC. The genes are TRBV7-2 and TRBJ2-7; 7 bases align to TRBD2. In germline, CDR1 is SGHTA, CDR2 FQGNSA. The length of the CDR3 is 17 residues. V lost 1 base, J lost 0 bases, and 9 bases stayed unmatched.

A single count supports this clone. The V call is TRBV4-3, the J call TRBJ2-6, with TRBD1 matching over 9 bases. The CDR3 contains 18 residues. The germline V gene has CDR1 LGHNA and CDR2 YSLEER. V lost 1 base, J lost 1 base, and 5 bases stayed unmatched. In DNA, the CDR3 is TGCGCCAGCAGCCAAGCTGGGACAGGGACATCTGGGGCCAACGTCCTGACTTTC. It specifies CASSQAGTGTSGANVLTF.

The rearrangement joins TRBV30 to TRBJ1-2; tentatively, D is TRBD1 (6 bases). Looked up from germline, CDR1 is GTSNPN and CDR2 is SVGIG (reference sequence). The CDR3 is 16 amino acids. Deletions cut 1 base from V and 2 bases from J, with 17 bases between. CDR3 coding DNA: TGTGCCTGGAGTGCCCCTCGTGTCCAGGGGAACTATGGCTACACCTTC. Translation gives CAWSAPRVQGNYGYTF.

This chain joins TRBV18 and TRBJ2-3, with D uncertain. The CDR3 runs to 17 residues. The V end lost 3 bases, the J end lost 2 bases, and 18 bases lay between the germline ends. Germline lookup yields CDR1 KGHSH and CDR2 LQKENI. Here the CDR3 DNA reads TGTGCCAGCTCACCCGTCCAGGTGTCACGGAACACAGATACGCAGTATTTT. Amino acid sequence: CASSPVQVSRNTDTQYF.

The rearrangement links TRBV28 to TRBJ1-1; D is perhaps TRBD1 (5 bases). The V gene's germline CDR1 is MDHEN and CDR2 SYDVKM. CDR3 length equals 15 residues. The ends were cut back, 5 bases at V and 2 bases at J, with 15 bases in the middle. DNA of the CDR3: TGTGCCAGCAGTCCCCGGACATTATTTAACACTGAAGCTTTCTTT. Translated: CASSPRTLFNTEAFF.

The V and J genes are TRBV4-1 and TRBJ1-1; 7 nucleotides match TRBD1. Germline V gene sequence: CDR1 MGHRA, CDR2 YSYEKL. The J segment lost 9 bases and the V segment lost 4 bases, leaving 5 bases of the junction unmatched. This CDR3 region has 12 residues. The CDR3 region is CASSLSRGKAFF. In nucleotides, the CDR3 is TGCGCCAGCAGCCTTTCCAGGGGGAAAGCTTTCTTT.

This chain connects TRBV7-2 to TRBJ2-2; 9 nucleotides match TRBD2. Per germline, CDR1 SGHTA and CDR2 FQGNSA. V shed 2 bases, J shed 5 bases, and the junction held 6 bases outside the gene matches. The CDR3 is 16 residues long. The CDR3 DNA reads as TGTGCCAGCAGCTTATGTGCGGGGGGGCGGACCGGGGAGCTGTTTTTT. Amino acids: CASSLCAGGRTGELFF.